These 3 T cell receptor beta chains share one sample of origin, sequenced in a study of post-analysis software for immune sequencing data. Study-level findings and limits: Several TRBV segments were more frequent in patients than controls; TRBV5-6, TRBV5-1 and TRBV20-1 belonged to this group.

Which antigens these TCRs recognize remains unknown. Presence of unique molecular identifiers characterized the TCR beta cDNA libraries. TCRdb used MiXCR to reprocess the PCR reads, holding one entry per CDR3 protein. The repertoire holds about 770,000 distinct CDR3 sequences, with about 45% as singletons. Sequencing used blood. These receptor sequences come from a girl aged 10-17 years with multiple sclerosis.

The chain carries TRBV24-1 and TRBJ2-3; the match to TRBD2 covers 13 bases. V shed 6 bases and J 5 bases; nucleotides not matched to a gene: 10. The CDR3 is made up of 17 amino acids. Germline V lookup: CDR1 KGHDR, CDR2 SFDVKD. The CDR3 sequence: CATSPAGLAGVEDTQYF. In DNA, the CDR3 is TGTGCCACCAGTCCCGCCGGACTAGCGGGAGTGGAAGATACGCAGTATTTT.

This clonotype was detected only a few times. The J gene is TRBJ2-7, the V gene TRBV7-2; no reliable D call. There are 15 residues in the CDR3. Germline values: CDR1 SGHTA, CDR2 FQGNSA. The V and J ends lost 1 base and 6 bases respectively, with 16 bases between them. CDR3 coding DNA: TGTGCCAGCAGCTTAGACCCCGGCTGGACCAGCGAGCAGTACTTC. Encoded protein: CASSLDPGWTSEQYF.

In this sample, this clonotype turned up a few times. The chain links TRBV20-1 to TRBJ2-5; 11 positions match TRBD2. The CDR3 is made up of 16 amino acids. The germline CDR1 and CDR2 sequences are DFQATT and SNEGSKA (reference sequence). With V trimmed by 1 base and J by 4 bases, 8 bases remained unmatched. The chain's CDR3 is CSARATSGSTIETQYF. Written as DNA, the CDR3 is TGCAGTGCTAGAGCAACTAGCGGGAGTACCATAGAGACCCAGTACTTC.